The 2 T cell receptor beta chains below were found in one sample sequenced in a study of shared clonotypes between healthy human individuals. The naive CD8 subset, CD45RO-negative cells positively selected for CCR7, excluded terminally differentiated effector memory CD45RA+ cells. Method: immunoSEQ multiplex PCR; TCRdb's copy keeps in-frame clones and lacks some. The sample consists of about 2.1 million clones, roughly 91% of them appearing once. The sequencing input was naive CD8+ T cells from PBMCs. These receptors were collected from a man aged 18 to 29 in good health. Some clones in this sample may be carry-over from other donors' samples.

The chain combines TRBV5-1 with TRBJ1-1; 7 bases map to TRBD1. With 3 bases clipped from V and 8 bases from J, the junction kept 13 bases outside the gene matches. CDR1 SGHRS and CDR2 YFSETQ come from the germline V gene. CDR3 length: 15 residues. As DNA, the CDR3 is TGCGCCAGCAGCTGGATCCCGGGACAGCAACTGGAAGCTTTCTTT. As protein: CASSWIPGQQLEAFF.

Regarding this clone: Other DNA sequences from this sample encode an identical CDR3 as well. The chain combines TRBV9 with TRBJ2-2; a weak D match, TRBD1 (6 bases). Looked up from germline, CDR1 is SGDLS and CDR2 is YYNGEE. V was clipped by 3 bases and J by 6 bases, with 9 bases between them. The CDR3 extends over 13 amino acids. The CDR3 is CASSATGAGELFF. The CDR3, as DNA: TGTGCCAGCAGCGCGACAGGAGCCGGGGAGCTGTTTTTT.